This TCR beta chain was sequenced in a study of blood T cells in healthy people across ages. A note on this clonotype: Its cognate antigen is unknown.

A second PCR of about 7 to 12 cycles used a sample-barcoded 5' primer and a J-beta primer mix. TCRdb called the 5' RACE reads again in MiXCR, with one record for every CDR3 protein. In the table there are about 1.5 million distinct CDR3 sequences, under 55% of which are singletons. General study findings and limits: Because donor CMV status was unknown, expanded clonotype changes were possibly confounded. With age, beta diversity per million T cells declined roughly linearly, significantly by 30 to 50.

The CDR3 consists of 16 residues. Germline assignment: CDR1 MNHEY and CDR2 SVGAGI. Caucasian individuals from Russia who were healthy and aged roughly 6 to 90 acted as donors. The authors extracted at least 5 micrograms of total RNA per sample. This TCR was sampled from a woman between 18 and 29 years old in good health. Sequences were obtained from blood. This chain uses TRBV6-5 with TRBJ2-5; 8 nucleotides line up with TRBD2. The J call is uncertain, as TRBJ2-7 better fits the DNA end. The CDR3 protein is CASSPGGVTFIYEQYF. In nucleotides, the CDR3 is TGTGCCAGCAGTCCGGGGGGGGTCACGTTCATATACGAGCAGTACTTC.